These 27 T cell receptor beta chains were sequenced from one sample in a study of OX40 agonist ivuxolimab in advanced cancers. Here immunoSEQ multiplex PCR was the method, and the copy in TCRdb shows in-frame clones only, minus some. The sample records tens of thousands of clones, approximately 90% being singletons. The input for sequencing was CD4+ or CD8+ T cells sorted from blood, taken in a trial of the OX40 agonist ivuxolimab. These receptor sequences come from an adult with an advanced solid tumor such as melanoma, head and neck, liver or kidney cancer.

J is TRBJ2-1 and V is TRBV9; D gene uncertain. From germline, CDR1 is SGDLS and CDR2 YYNGEE. V was shortened by 0 bases and J by 0 bases, with 10 bases between the two germline ends. The CDR3 extends over 16 amino acids. The chain's CDR3 is CASSVDMWSSYNEQFF. DNA of the CDR3: TGTGCCAGCAGCGTAGATATGTGGAGCTCCTACAATGAGCAGTTCTTC.

This chain uses TRBV7-9 with TRBJ2-2; D gene unclear. V lost 1 base, J lost 4 bases, and 13 bases lay in between. The CDR3 length is 16 residues. Germline CDR1 and CDR2: SEHNR and FQNEAQ (reference sequence). In DNA form, the CDR3 reads TGTGCCAGCAGCTTAGGGACCCAGAACCCCACCGGGGAGCTGTTTTTT. Protein product: CASSLGTQNPTGELFF.

The chain couples TRBV7-9 to TRBJ2-7; D is uncertain. CDR1 and CDR2 from the germline V gene are SEHNR and FQNEAQ (reference sequence). The CDR3 has 15 residues. Trimming stripped 3 bases from V and 3 bases from J, with 15 bases between. As DNA, the CDR3 is TGTGCCAGCAGCTTCAGACACCAAAGGGACTACGAGCAGTACTTC. Protein product: CASSFRHQRDYEQYF.

The CDR3 DNA sequence: TGTGCCACCAGCAGAGGGGACAGGGGGGAGAACACTGAAGCTTTCTTT. It is translated as CATSRGDRGENTEAFF. The V and J genes are TRBV15 and TRBJ1-1; TRBD1 agrees at 11 bases. CDR3 size: 16 residues. The trim removed 1 base at V and 1 base at J, leaving 2 bases unmatched. CDR1 LNHNV and CDR2 YYDKDF come from the germline V gene (reference sequence).

The chain recombines TRBV28 with TRBJ2-7, with D perhaps TRBD2 (5 bases). The V and J ends lost 6 bases and 3 bases respectively, with 18 bases between them. The germline CDR1 and CDR2 sequences are MDHEN and SYDVKM. The CDR3 loop spans 15 amino acids. CDR3 DNA sequence: TGTGCCAGCAGAATAGCGCTCGCCACGGGCTACGAGCAGTACTTC. This codes for CASRIALATGYEQYF.

The rearrangement links TRBV11-3 to TRBJ2-5, with D possibly being TRBD1 (6 bases). Germline assignment: CDR1 SGHNT and CDR2 YENEEA. Trimming took off 3 bases at V and 4 bases at J, with 15 bases between the two ends. The CDR3 has 15 residues. CDR3 in amino acids: CASSLRGGQRETQYF. The CDR3, as DNA: TGTGCCAGCAGCTTGAGGGGCGGACAGAGAGAGACCCAGTACTTC.

The chain couples TRBV18 to TRBJ1-3, with D hard to call. Germline-derived CDR1 and CDR2 are KGHSH and LQKENI. Trimming pared 0 bases from V and 5 bases from J, leaving 8 bases between. The CDR3 contains 14 residues. CDR3 DNA sequence: TGTGCCAGCTCACCACCCGGGTATCGAAACACCATATATTTT. Protein product: CASSPPGYRNTIYF.

The J gene is TRBJ1-1, the V gene TRBV7-9; 7 nucleotides align to TRBD1. V gave up 3 bases and J gave up 11 bases; unmatched junction bases: 6. The CDR3 consists of 12 residues. Germline V gene data show CDR1 as SEHNR and CDR2 as FQNEAQ (reference sequence). The CDR3 reads CASSFSQQGAFF. CDR3 nucleotides: TGTGCCAGCAGCTTTTCACAACAGGGGGCTTTCTTT.

The chain recombines TRBV4-2 with TRBJ1-1; TRBD1 aligns across 9 bases. Germline CDR1 LGHNA, CDR2 YNFKEQ. The CDR3 extends over 18 amino acids. Trimming cost V 1 base and J 4 bases; bases outside gene matches: 13. The CDR3 reads CASSQGITGGASTTEAFF. CDR3 in DNA: TGTGCCAGCAGCCAAGGCATTACAGGGGGCGCGTCTACCACTGAAGCTTTCTTT.

The chain couples TRBV18 to TRBJ2-5; the D gene is possibly TRBD2 (5 bases). The length of the CDR3 is 12 residues. V shed 3 bases and J shed 5 bases, with 7 bases lying between them. Germline values: CDR1 KGHSH, CDR2 LQKENI. The CDR3 loop reads CASSPTGETQYF. The CDR3 DNA reads TGTGCCAGCTCACCTACGGGGGAGACCCAGTACTTC.

The chain couples TRBV28 to TRBJ1-2; 8 bases line up with TRBD1. This CDR3 is built from 15 residues. The germline gives CDR1 MDHEN, CDR2 SYDVKM. After removal of 1 base from V and 4 bases from J, the junction contained 5 bases not matched to a gene. CDR3 DNA: TGTGCCAGCAGTTTATCAGGGACAGGCCTCTATGGCTACACCTTC. It yields the protein CASSLSGTGLYGYTF.

The gene calls are TRBV6-6 and TRBJ2-5; tentative D call: TRBD1 (6 bases). CDR1 MNHNY and CDR2 SVGAGI come from the germline V gene (reference sequence). The V and J ends lost 6 bases and 1 base respectively, with 12 bases between them. The CDR3 totals 14 residues. This chain's CDR3 is CASSTGTRQETQYF. CDR3 DNA sequence: TGTGCCAGCAGCACCGGGACACGCCAAGAGACCCAGTACTTC.

CDR3 protein: CASSITGGTEAFF. As DNA, the CDR3 is TGTGCCAGCAGCATCACAGGGGGCACTGAAGCTTTCTTT. The chain recombines TRBV7-9 with TRBJ1-1; 8 nucleotides agree with TRBD1. The CDR3 has 13 amino acids. In germline, CDR1 is SEHNR, CDR2 FQNEAQ (reference sequence). The V gene end was trimmed by 5 bases and the J gene end by 4 bases; junction bases not matched to a gene: 3.

This clone has a single count. This sequence joins TRBV2 and TRBJ2-3; TRBD2 matches at 9 bases. Germline V gene data show CDR1 as SNHLY and CDR2 as FYNNEI. This CDR3 spans 15 amino acids. With 7 bases clipped from V and 3 bases from J, the junction kept 8 bases outside the gene matches. The CDR3 sequence: CASKREATGTDTQYF. Written as DNA, the CDR3 is TGTGCCAGCAAGCGGGAGGCCACCGGGACAGATACGCAGTATTTT.

The rearrangement joins TRBV11-3 to TRBJ2-5; D remains ambiguous. Germline V gene sequence: CDR1 SGHNT, CDR2 YENEEA. The CDR3 runs 14 residues. V lost 5 bases and J 5 bases, leaving 15 bases between the germline ends. CDR3 residues: CASSPSWVGETQYF. The CDR3, as DNA: TGTGCCAGCAGCCCAAGCTGGGTAGGGGAGACCCAGTACTTC.

A few counts support this clone. V usage is TRBV6-6 and J usage is TRBJ1-2; D is unresolved. Germline loops: CDR1 MNHNY, CDR2 SVGAGI (reference sequence). The length of the CDR3 is 13 residues. The germline V and J ends were trimmed by 2 bases and 7 bases, with 11 bases remaining between them. The CDR3 reads CASSYPQEAGYTF. As DNA, the CDR3 is TGTGCCAGCAGTTACCCCCAGGAGGCTGGCTACACCTTC.

The V gene is TRBV10-1, the J gene TRBJ2-3; TRBD2 matches at 9 bases. Germline V gives CDR1 WNHNN, CDR2 SYGVQD (reference sequence). CDR3 size: 15 residues. V trimming: 5 bases; J trimming: 2 bases; junction bases outside the gene matches: 5. The CDR3: CASSLTSGDTDTQYF. In nucleotides, the CDR3 is TGCGCCAGCAGTCTGACTAGCGGAGACACAGATACGCAGTATTTT.

The chain combines TRBV10-1 with TRBJ1-1; D might be TRBD1 (5 bases). CDR1 and CDR2 from the germline V gene are WNHNN and SYGVQD (reference sequence). The CDR3 spans 13 residues. The V end was cut by 4 bases, the J end by 4 bases, with 10 bases between. The CDR3 DNA reads as TGCGCCAGCAGTGCTGTCCAGGGCACTGAAGCTTTCTTT. It translates to CASSAVQGTEAFF.

This clone appeared a few times. The chain couples TRBV6-5 to TRBJ2-7; D is undetermined. Germline V gene lookup returns CDR1 MNHEY and CDR2 SVGAGI. Trimming stripped 8 bases from V and 7 bases from J, with 15 bases between. The CDR3 sequence is 12 residues long. The CDR3 sequence is CASQGSPWEQYF. The DNA of the CDR3 is TGTGCCAGCCAAGGCAGCCCTTGGGAGCAGTACTTC.

V gene TRBV5-1 combines with J gene TRBJ2-3; possible D gene TRBD2, 6 bases. CDR1 is SGHRS and CDR2 is YFSETQ in the germline V gene. Trimming removed 0 bases from V and 0 bases from J, with 14 bases in between. The CDR3 runs to 17 residues. CDR3 sequence (DNA): TGCGCCAGCAGCTTGGCCCTTGGGGGGTCTAGCACAGATACGCAGTATTTT. Protein product: CASSLALGGSSTDTQYF.

This chain joins TRBV6-1 and TRBJ2-7; 8 nucleotides line up with TRBD1. CDR1 is MNHNS and CDR2 is SASEGT in the germline V gene. The V segment lost 1 base and the J segment 3 bases; nucleotides outside the gene matches: 2. CDR3 size: 14 residues. Written as DNA, the CDR3 is TGTGCCAGCAGTGAAGGGGACAGGCTCTACGAGCAGTACTTC. Translation: CASSEGDRLYEQYF.

The chain recombines TRBV18 with TRBJ2-3; TRBD1 aligns across 7 bases. V dropped 5 bases and J dropped 6; count of bases not matched to a gene: 8. There are 14 residues in the CDR3. Germline V lookup: CDR1 KGHSH, CDR2 LQKENI. CDR3: CASSSEPRGDTQYF. In DNA form, the CDR3 reads TGTGCCAGCTCATCAGAACCCAGGGGGGATACGCAGTATTTT.

V usage is TRBV12-5 and J usage is TRBJ2-3; D is undetermined. Germline CDR1 and CDR2: LGHNT and FRNRAP. Trimming shortened V by 2 bases and J by 4 bases, and 4 bases separated the two germline ends. CDR3 length: 12 residues. The CDR3 loop is CASGLRADTQYF. CDR3 DNA: TGTGCTAGTGGTTTGAGGGCAGATACGCAGTATTTT.

This chain connects TRBV5-4 to TRBJ1-1, with D perhaps matching TRBD1 (6 bases). Trimming cost V 0 bases and J 6 bases, with 15 bases left between them. Germline values: CDR1 SGHNT, CDR2 YYREEE (reference sequence). The CDR3 length is 15 residues. CDR3 protein: CASSLGQAHRAEAFF. CDR3 coding DNA: TGTGCCAGCAGCTTGGGACAGGCCCATCGGGCTGAAGCTTTCTTT.

The V gene is TRBV11-3, the J gene TRBJ2-5, with D tentatively TRBD1 or TRBD2 (5 bases each). Trimming removed 5 bases at V and 3 bases at J, with 13 bases between. CDR1 SGHNT and CDR2 YENEEA come from the germline V gene. The CDR3 consists of 14 residues. CDR3 region: CASSRRDLEETQYF. CDR3 nucleotides: TGTGCCAGCAGCCGCCGGGACCTAGAAGAGACCCAGTACTTC.

The CDR3 sequence: CASSTSGGTDTQYF. The CDR3 nucleotides are TGTGCCAGCAGCACTTCGGGAGGCACAGATACGCAGTATTTT. The chain couples TRBV11-3 to TRBJ2-3, with a possible D match to TRBD2 (6 bases). Trimming shortened V by 5 bases and J by 1 base, and 10 bases separated the two germline ends. The CDR3 extends over 14 amino acids. Germline CDR1 is SGHNT and CDR2 is YENEEA.

This chain joins TRBV19 and TRBJ1-1; the D gene is possibly TRBD1 (5 bases). V gave up 3 bases and J gave up 0 bases, with 11 bases separating them. CDR3 length equals 15 residues. CDR1 and CDR2 (germline): LNHDA, SQIVND (reference sequence). The CDR3 here is CASSIWGNVNTEAFF. CDR3 nucleotide sequence: TGTGCCAGTAGTATTTGGGGCAACGTGAACACTGAAGCTTTCTTT.